Detailed here is one TCR beta chain. This clone appeared a single time. Its cognate antigen has yet to be identified. Qualities for individual bases were not recorded, and no much larger clone is one base off. This record comes from a study of shared clonotypes between healthy human individuals (dated by TCRdb to about 2020). Concerning the study at large: A couple of women and three men aged 18 to 49 years were included in the cohort. For each donor, three plates each were used for CD4 naive and CD4 memory, two plates were used for CD8 naive, and one plate was used for CD8 memory. To estimate repertoire size and how much clonotypes are shared between individuals, the study performed deep sequencing of blood TCR repertoires from about five healthy adults. Different laboratories and diverse techniques were used to prepare libraries and sequence TCR repertoires, to increase sequencing depth and limit assay-specific biases. Each donor's leukapheresis produced roughly between roughly 0.85 and 10 billion PBMCs.

What the research found in general, with its limitations: Sampling was restricted to blood, and TCR repertoires in tissues likely differ from the TCR repertoires found in blood. Around 5% of naive CD4, roughly 3.6% of naive CD8, roughly 2.5% of memory CD4, and approximately 0.4% of memory CD8 clonotypes were shared across four donors. Naive subsets generally had larger estimated clonotype richness than memory subsets did. Even with the large sequencing depth, rarefaction of the sorted-subset datasets indicated that sequencing was incomplete. Clonotypes shared by all four sorted-subset donors showed higher generation probabilities than non-shared clonotypes. Because the study included only a small number of donors, the genetic and exposure-history diversity represented was limited. Pairwise subsampling led to the expectation that sequencing depth would affect the degree of clonotype sharing among donors.

Donors were healthy HIV-negative adults with no recently reported acute infections or vaccinations. Every donor was a Caucasian adult residing in Nashville, Tennessee, USA. CD4+ T cells were enriched through magnetic negative selection, after which naive cells were positively selected on CD45RA and the remaining negative fraction served as the memory subset. After blood collection by leukapheresis, PBMCs were isolated using Ficoll-Histopaque density gradient centrifugation and then cryopreserved in the vapor phase of liquid nitrogen. Analytical flow cytometry was used to check the purity and quantity of each magnetically sorted T cell population. Genomic DNA was isolated from each sorted fraction and quantified by UV absorbance on a Nanodrop 2000c. TCR CDR3 regions were amplified from genomic DNA by multiplex PCR using the deep immunoSEQ assay. For each cell subset, the extracted genomic DNA was distributed evenly across all wells of several immunoSEQ 96-well plates, and each plate served as one replicate. For sorted subsets, about 200 ng genomic DNA, equal to some 30,000 T cell genomes, was loaded into each replicate PCR. Purified libraries were quantified with a Qubit 3.0 fluorometer, sized on a Bioanalyzer 2100, and re-quantified with the KAPA Library Quantification kit. A separate single-read 150-cycle Illumina NextSeq 550 flow cell was used to sequence each immunoSEQ 96-well plate. In the authors' own workflow: Because the immunoSEQ output included only junctional sequences and no quality scores, the filtering could not be the same as the filtering used for full-length reads. Sequences were annotated with PyIR, a Python wrapper for IgBLAST v1.9, using IMGT germline references to assign V/J genes and CDR3. Reads were removed for weak V/J assignments (E-value above 1e-6), missing CDR3, stop codons, out-of-frame junctions, or ambiguous translated residues. V3J clonotypes were defined by identical inferred V gene, J gene, and CDR3 amino acid sequence. Percentage overlap between repertoires was computed as shared unique clonotypes divided by the size of the smaller repertoire. Richness of each repertoire was evaluated using RTK rarefaction, the Chao1 estimator, and Recon v2.1 estimates of unobserved clonotypes. Generation probabilities were computed with OLGA for all TCRbeta clonotypes obtained by the gDNA method from several donors. In its TCRdb copy, this immuneACCESS table keeps in-frame sequences only and misses some clones. Where compared with another copy, unresolved V genes explain less than half of these, and the others have no known cause. That table gives V, J and clone size, and the DNA gave D and trimming. The sample table records more than 1,200,000 clones; around 98.5% of these occur just once. Approximately 0.4% of the sample is held by the ten biggest clonotypes.

Trimming removed 0 bases from V and 9 bases from J, leaving 27 bases between the germline ends. CDR1 is given as SGHNT and CDR2 as YENEEA, both from the germline V gene. Inclusive of the bounding cysteine and phenylalanine, the CDR3 is 19 residues long. Only the CDR3 part of the read is kept: 57 bases, read in frame from the first base. Sequences were obtained from naive CD4+ T cells sorted from blood. Explained via the paper, the cell subset or site label denotes: CD45RA+ positively selected. The receptor comes from a man aged 30 to 39 in good health. In this chain, TRBV11-3 is recombined with TRBJ1-5; TRBD1 is a weak D gene call, 5 bases matching. The base sequence is TGTGCCAGCAGCTTAGATCGACCCGACAGTCCCGCCATTCATCGGCCCCAGCATTTT. It translates to CASSLDRPDSPAIHRPQHF.